This T cell receptor beta chain appears in the sequencing data of a study of identical twins. Points from the study as a whole: Excess sharing by twins proved weaker in beta out-of-frame sequences.

This clonotype was picked up a small number of times. Its cognate antigen is unknown. In TCRdb, the 5' RACE reads were re-called with MiXCR into one record per CDR3 protein. The sample holds 450,000 or so distinct CDR3 sequences, 14% seen once. CDR3 length: 14 residues. Trimming removed 6 bases from V and 5 bases from J, with 16 bases in between. Germline-derived CDR1 and CDR2 are DFQATT and SNEGSKA (reference sequence). Separately, the same data were catalogued under a study of yellow fever vaccine responses in identical twins.

Material for sequencing was CD4+ T cells sorted from blood. The source of this sequence is a woman aged 18 to 35 in good health. The V gene is TRBV20-1, the J gene TRBJ2-2, with D possibly TRBD1 on 6 matching bases. The CDR3 sequence is CSAAGVSGTGELFF. The DNA of the CDR3 is TGCAGTGCAGCAGGGGTCTCTGGAACCGGGGAGCTGTTTTTT.